Below, 15 T cell receptor beta chains from the same sample are listed, as sequenced in a study of T cells in Graves' hyperthyroidism and ophthalmopathy (dated by TCRdb to between 2018 and 2021). The method was multiplex PCR. The data were produced on an Illumina HiSeq 2000. Amplification of TCR beta CDR3 regions was carried out from RNA transcripts. The TCR CDR3 was subjected to a first round of RT-PCR using the HTBI primer set and the Qiagen OneStep RT-PCR kit. The public reads were run again by TCRdb, first through fastp at Q25 and then through MiXCR, and only productive beta chains were kept. Identical CDR3 protein sequences are pooled into one entry, listed with their most common genes and DNA. This sample has a few hundred thousand distinct CDR3 sequences in its table, and around a sixth of those were observed once. The ten largest clonotypes hold roughly 15% of the sample. The sequenced sample was blood. These receptors originate from a woman aged 18-35 years with Graves' hyperthyroidism.

This clonotype was picked up many times. This sequence joins TRBV2 and TRBJ2-7, with TRBD1 as a possible D gene (6 bases). V lost 4 bases and J 4 bases, leaving 14 bases between the germline ends. The length of the CDR3 is 14 residues. Germline CDR1 reads SNHLY; CDR2 reads FYNNEI. The CDR3 bases are TGTGCCAGCAGTGTAAGGGACAAGGATTACGAGCAGTACTTC. This gives the protein CASSVRDKDYEQYF.

There are a few counts of this clonotype. The J gene is TRBJ2-4, the V gene TRBV6-1; 12 positions agree with TRBD1. CDR1 is MNHNS and CDR2 is SASEGT in the germline V gene. The J segment lost 0 bases and the V segment lost 0 bases, leaving 15 bases of the junction unmatched. CDR3 length: 22 residues. In nucleotides, the CDR3 is TGTGCCAGCAGTGAAGCGGGGATCGGGACAGGGGGCCGCCGAATAGCCAAAAACATTCAGTACTTC. Translation gives CASSEAGIGTGGRRIAKNIQYF.

This chain joins TRBV6-1 and TRBJ2-1; D gene ambiguous. Germline loops: CDR1 MNHNS, CDR2 SASEGT. This CDR3 comprises 19 residues. Trimming removed 5 bases at V and 0 bases at J, with 23 bases between. The CDR3 nucleotides are TGTGCCAGCAGTTGCTACCCGGTTGGAATAGTTTACTCCTACAATGAGCAGTTCTTC. It is translated as CASSCYPVGIVYSYNEQFF.

This clonotype was counted ten times or more. J is TRBJ2-3 and V is TRBV11-2; the match to TRBD2 covers 8 bases. CDR3 length equals 16 residues. V was clipped by 1 base and J by 7 bases; unmatched bases: 10. The germline gives CDR1 SGHAT, CDR2 FQNNGV. As DNA, the CDR3 is TGTGCCAGCAGCTTAGTGGGACTAGGAGCGATAAATACGCAGTATTTT. Its protein is CASSLVGLGAINTQYF.

The sample holds many counts of this clonotype. The chain uses TRBV11-2 and TRBJ2-5; 8 bases map to TRBD1. The V segment lost 5 bases and the J segment 4 bases; nucleotides outside the gene matches: 6. The CDR3 is 14 amino acids. Germline CDR1 and CDR2: SGHAT and FQNNGV. CDR3 sequence reads: CASSAWTGRETQYF. CDR3 nucleotide sequence: TGTGCCAGCAGCGCATGGACAGGGAGAGAGACCCAGTACTTC.

This clonotype was counted ten times or more. The chain couples TRBV28 to TRBJ1-1, with 8 bases lining up with TRBD1. CDR1 and CDR2 (germline): MDHEN, SYDVKM. CDR3 size: 13 residues. The junction had 13 bases not matched to a gene; V was cut back by 7 bases and J by 12 bases. This CDR3 reads CASTGTGATLTFF. The CDR3 coding sequence is TGTGCCAGCACTGGGACAGGCGCCACCCTAACTTTCTTT. The entire variable domain, with the rest obtained from reference TRBV28 and TRBJ1-1, is as follows: DVKVTQSSRYLVKRTGEKVFLECVQDMDHENMFWYRQDPGLGLRLIYFSYDVKMKEKGDIPEGYSVSREKKERFSLILESASTNQTSMYLCASTGTGATLTFFGQGTRLTVV.

CDR3 nucleotide sequence: TGCAGCGTGTTGGGACAGGGGGCTGACTATGGCTACACCTTC. Protein product: CSVLGQGADYGYTF. V and J are TRBV29-1 and TRBJ1-2, with 12 bases fitting TRBD1. The CDR3 totals 14 residues. With 6 bases clipped from V and 3 bases from J, the junction kept 5 bases outside the gene matches. The germline V gene has CDR1 SQVTM and CDR2 ANQGSEA.

In its sample, this clonotype was seen many times. CDR3 amino acids: CASTGGADTEAFF. The CDR3 nucleotides read TGTGCCAGCACCGGAGGGGCAGACACTGAAGCTTTCTTT. The V and J genes are TRBV7-9 and TRBJ1-1, with D possibly being TRBD1 (5 bases). The germline V gene has CDR1 SEHNR and CDR2 FQNEAQ (reference sequence). The CDR3 loop spans 13 amino acids. V was trimmed by 7 bases and J by 3 bases, leaving 12 bases between them.

This clonotype appeared a few times. The V and J genes are TRBV6-6 and TRBJ2-2; D is unresolved. Germline V lookup: CDR1 MNHNY, CDR2 SVGAGI (reference sequence). The V and J ends lost 0 bases and 6 bases respectively, with 11 bases between them. The CDR3 length is 15 residues. CDR3 residues: CASSYSAPSPGELFF. The DNA of the CDR3 is TGTGCCAGCAGTTACTCGGCACCCTCGCCCGGGGAGCTGTTTTTT.

The rearrangement links TRBV6-5 to TRBJ2-1; TRBD2 might be the D (5 bases). This CDR3 is built from 15 residues. Trimming removed 0 bases from V and 8 bases from J, with 14 bases in between. CDR1 and CDR2 (germline): MNHEY, SVGAGI. The CDR3 is CASSYSIRDRDEQFF. The CDR3 DNA reads as TGTGCCAGCAGTTACTCGATCCGGGATCGGGATGAGCAGTTCTTC.

This clonotype occurred many times. This chain connects TRBV4-2 to TRBJ1-1; TRBD1 aligns across 8 bases. Trimming at V came to 3 bases and at J to 2 bases, leaving 14 bases not matched to a gene. The CDR3 length is 18 residues. Germline V gives CDR1 LGHNA, CDR2 YNFKEQ. The CDR3 DNA reads TGTGCCAGCAGCCACGAGTTCTCCGGACAGGGCCTTAACACTGAAGCTTTCTTT. Amino acid sequence: CASSHEFSGQGLNTEAFF.

This clonotype was found many times. The chain uses TRBV5-1 and TRBJ2-3; a possible D gene is TRBD2 (5 bases). Germline V gene lookup returns CDR1 SGHRS and CDR2 YFSETQ. This CDR3 is built from 16 residues. The ends were cut back, 0 bases at V and 0 bases at J, with 11 bases in the middle. CDR3 bases: TGCGCCAGCAGCTTGGAGGCTAGCAGTAGCACAGATACGCAGTATTTT. As protein: CASSLEASSSTDTQYF.

The table lists this clonotype with many counts. The chain recombines TRBV3-1 with TRBJ1-1, with TRBD1 matching over 8 bases. The CDR3 covers 14 residues. Germline values: CDR1 LGHDT, CDR2 YNNKEL (reference sequence). With V trimmed by 4 bases and J by 4 bases, 5 bases remained unmatched. CDR3 loop: CASSLAGGFTEAFF. As DNA, the CDR3 is TGTGCCAGCAGCCTGGCAGGGGGCTTCACTGAAGCTTTCTTT.

Many counts were recorded for this clonotype. The rearrangement uses TRBV3-1 and TRBJ2-7; D gene ambiguous. CDR3 length equals 13 residues. Trimming pared 4 bases from V and 0 bases from J, leaving 7 bases between. Germline loops: CDR1 LGHDT, CDR2 YNNKEL (reference sequence). This chain's CDR3 is CASSPSVSYEQYF. CDR3 nucleotides: TGTGCCAGCAGCCCTTCTGTCTCCTACGAGCAGTACTTC.

This chain joins TRBV13 and TRBJ2-1; D tentatively fits TRBD1 or TRBD2 (5 bases each). CDR1 and CDR2 from the germline V gene are PRHDT and FYEKMQ (reference sequence). V was clipped by 2 bases and J by 7 bases, with 15 bases between them. CDR3 length equals 15 residues. DNA of the CDR3: TGTGCCAGCAGCTTACAGGTCCGGGACCGAAATGAGCAGTTCTTC. This sequence encodes CASSLQVRDRNEQFF.